This TCR beta chain was obtained from a study of cytomegalovirus exposure and HLA in healthy donors (dated by TCRdb to between 2016 and 2019). Study-level background: In an earlier analysis of under 600 of the donors, roughly 300 Gb of sequence data and 120 million or so unique TCR beta sequences from 180 million or so T cells were reported. Of the roughly 390 genotyped donors, 81% fell in the genetic ancestry cluster associated with self-reported Caucasian donors. A later genetic analysis took genome-wide SNP genotypes for about three fifths of the 666 donors and used that subset as a discovery cohort. Roughly 300 gigabases of sequencing data and approximately 92 million unique TCR sequences made up an early release that covered about 640 HLA-typed donors. Among approximately 370 genotyped donors of the cohort, an average of approximately 240,000 unique TCR beta nucleotide sequences was sequenced per donor, of which 15% to 20% were non-productive. Donor age, sex, ethnicity and CMV serostatus were compiled together with the repertoire data. In a later analysis, previously published TCR beta repertoires from 550 to 750 donors were re-analyzed and high-resolution HLA genotyping was added so that TCR occurrence patterns could be studied. The study was designed to test whether signatures of past pathogen exposure could be identified by cataloging public T cell receptors. Every repertoire in the discovery cohort had been generated on one and the same sequencing platform. Roughly five DR-DQ haplotypes were treated as single units for association and clustering because of strong linkage in the cohort. The study used immunosequencing to profile the T cell repertoires of about 670 subjects and linked those repertoires to cytomegalovirus serostatus. An earlier analysis of around 580 of the donors used high-throughput TCR beta sequencing to judge whether each TCR beta V gene segment behaved as functional or pseudogenic. High-throughput TCR immunosequencing, statistical association of individual TCRs with disease status, and machine learning were combined to predict cytomegalovirus infection status. Besides the first cohort of some 670 subjects, a separate validation cohort made up of roughly 130 different subjects was used. Rather than drawing on any new phenotypic data, the later analysis identified candidate immune exposures from TCR beta sequences and the way those sequences occurred across donors. Typing coverage varied by locus: 629-630 donors for A, B, C, DRB1 and DQB1; 522 for DQA1; around 610 for DPA1; 450 to 480 for DPB1. HLA typing included class I and class II loci at four-digit resolution. Study-level results and caveats: In a later analysis, the rate of TCR association differed among HLA loci, with DRB1 alleles having the most associated TCRs and HLA-C alleles having the fewest. Because some donors lacked HLA typing at each locus, the association tests relied only on the typed subset. Strong co-occurrence of HLA alleles, especially DR and DQ, made assigning TCR associations to individual alleles difficult. In a later analysis, HLA-associated TCR beta chains were found to be more clonally expanded and to have lower generation probabilities than equally common non-associated chains. According to the authors, the approach could potentially be generalized to other disease states and immunological phenotypes. A further reported finding was that TCR beta sequences accurately predicted the HLA-A and HLA-B alleles for most subjects in the first cohort. The 87-base-pair reads could not distinguish some IMGT-functional V segments, including TRBV6-2 and TRBV6-3, so those segments were excluded. Linkage disequilibrium might explain the correlated functional status among segregating V segments, but an unknown experimental factor could not be ruled out. Sequencing depth was assumed to be roughly uniform across donors in the presence/absence analyses, though that assumption may not hold. Compared with the roughly 700-donor mean, donors in an Asian-associated ancestry cluster had fewer N-insertions in productive TCRs, according to a later genetic analysis. The cohort was sequenced for TCR beta chains only, and without alpha or paired-chain data the features that could be detected were limited. Most TCR sequences were seen in very few donors, while some public TCRs were found in many individuals. The classifier was reported to diagnose cytomegalovirus status with high specificity and sensitivity in both the original cohort and the validation cohort. Roughly 17 rarely observed V segments, including chromosome 9 orphons, were excluded from the earlier analysis of about 600 of the donors because counts were too low. The only immune exposure information available for the cohort was CMV serostatus. The sequencing pipeline was judged likely to have produced a cluster of highly shared sequence variants as a technical artifact. A later analysis associated approximately 17,000 TCR beta sequences with specific HLA alleles at a false discovery rate of 0.05. A later analysis reported that several top co-occurrence clusters appeared linked to parvovirus B19, influenza, CMV and Epstein-Barr virus. In vitro tests confirmed that a few of the cytomegalovirus-associated TCR beta chains recognize cytomegalovirus antigens. In an earlier analysis of approximately 600 of the donors, most TCR beta V segments were observed in productive rearrangements about 87% or about 30% of the time, broadly matching IMGT annotations. In a later genetic analysis, a missense DCLRE1C variant was associated with V-gene and J-gene trimming of TCR beta chains, and the association was replicated in an independent cohort. The study listed 164 TCR beta chains as associated with cytomegalovirus. According to a later analysis, most CMV-associated TCR beta chains appeared to be HLA-restricted, and the HLA associations seemed to be driven largely by CMV exposure.

Spanning cysteine to phenylalanine, the CDR3 consists of 12 amino acids. The entry retains the CDR3 DNA only, 36 bases that are in frame from base 1. Via the germline V gene (reference sequence), CDR1 is LNHDA and CDR2 SQIVND. Trimming removed 11 bases from V and 8 bases from J, leaving 15 bases between the germline ends. The cohort comprised 710 or so healthy bone marrow donors. All cohort members were sampled while nominally healthy, although unrecorded immune exposures were likely present. The donor was CMV seronegative and belonged to the group of 380 or so seronegative cohort members. Each donor provided a peripheral blood sample, and peripheral blood mononuclear cells were used for TCR beta sequencing. The Qiagen DNeasy Blood Extraction Kit was used to extract genomic DNA from the blood cell samples. Preparation of the library involved the immunoSEQ multiplex PCR assay. A mixture of 60 forward primers for TCR Vbeta segments and 13 reverse primers for TCR Jbeta segments was used in the multiplex PCR. Amplification of the CDR3 region of rearranged TCR beta genes was performed with a multiplex PCR assay on genomic DNA. Amplified TCR beta libraries were sequenced as 87-base-pair reads on the Illumina HiSeq System. Under the source paper's analysis protocol: In a later analysis, tens of millions of unique TCR beta chains were counted across the 666 repertoires, and approximately 11 million of these chains were shared by at least two donors. Raw reads were error-corrected and collapsed into unique sequences by a nearest-neighbor algorithm in which closely related sequences were merged to remove PCR and sequencing errors. CDR3 sequences were aligned to IMGT reference sequences to assign V, D and J gene segments. For a sequence to be retained, a match of at least six nucleotides to both a V gene segment and a J gene segment was required. Rearrangements were classified as productive when the CDR3 lacked stop codons and remained in frame with V and J, and all other rearrangements were classified as non-productive. CDR3 was defined by IMGT convention, running from the second conserved V-encoded cysteine to the conserved J-encoded phenylalanine. In an earlier analysis of roughly 580 of the donors, sequences lacking an unambiguous match to a single V gene segment were excluded. An earlier analysis of over 450 of the donors classified V segments as functional when productive rearrangements were above 56.7% and as segregating when the standard deviation between donors was above 5%. To diagnose cytomegalovirus status from the catalog of TCR beta chain sequences, a statistical classification framework was built. In a later analysis, V and J genes were assigned by comparing TCR nucleotide sequences against IMGT/GENE-DB human TR gene sequences. The TCRdist pipeline was used in a later analysis to assign CDR3 sequences and most-parsimonious VDJ recombination scenarios. In a later analysis, every TCR beta chain was defined by the combination of its CDR3 amino acid sequence and its V-gene family, and reads without a unique V-gene family were dropped. In a later analysis, 550 to 650 highly shared, low-generation-probability nucleotide sequences were removed to address suspected cross-contamination and a sequencing artifact. For each public chain, a later analysis derived a clonal expansion index from normalized ranks of inferred template counts within each repertoire. A later analysis computed generation probabilities with a VDJ recombination model fitted to out-of-frame rearrangements, and checked the results against IGoR. In a later analysis, hypergeometric tests were used to score TCR-TCR, TCR-HLA and TCR-CMV co-occurrence, with a repertoire-size bias correction applied to TCR pairs. A later analysis estimated false discovery rates by permuting HLA or CMV assignments 20 times. In a later analysis, co-occurring TCRs were grouped using DBSCAN, and TCRdist sequence similarity was added for clustering within HLA-allele-positive subsets. Repertoires with fewer than 30,000 or more than 120,000 public chains were left out of co-occurrence clustering, as were four to six repertoires with anomalous nucleotide sharing. This is the immuneACCESS table as TCRdb keeps it, with only in-frame sequences that have V and J called. A part of the clones is gone; compared with another copy, unresolved V genes explain less than half, and the rest is unexplained. V and J calls and clone size are given by that table; D and trimming were obtained from the DNA. The sample records 99,000 or so clones, roughly 15% of which are singletons. The top ten clones comprise about 0.8% of the sample.

Of note for this clone: Its target antigen remains unknown. No base quality information exists; no much larger clone differs at one position.

Sequencing was performed on PBMCs. The chain is assembled from TRBV19 and TRBJ1-4, and perhaps TRBD1 as D gene, on 5 matching bases. The TCR originated in a female donor in good health and CMV-seronegative. Read as DNA, the sequence is TGTGCCTGTGGAAGGGGATGGGAAAAACTGTTTTTT. It is translated as CACGRGWEKLFF.